This T cell receptor (beta chain) was recovered during a study of control samples from healthy donors and cancer patients. There are 15 residues in the CDR3. V was trimmed by 0 bases and J by 8 bases, leaving 16 bases between them. Germline V gene data show CDR1 as ENHRY and CDR2 as SYGVKD. The data were produced by immunoSEQ multiplex PCR, yet TCRdb's version contains in-frame clones alone and is incomplete. The sample has about 31,000 clones, 94% seen once. Source material: blood. The sequence was collected from a man aged 60-69 years in good health. This chain uses TRBV10-3 with TRBJ1-2; no reliable D call. The CDR3: CAISESIGDKSGYTF. The CDR3, as DNA: TGTGCCATCAGTGAGTCTATAGGTGACAAGTCCGGCTACACCTTC.